The present T cell receptor beta chain was sequenced within a study of blood T cells in healthy people across ages (dated by TCRdb to about 2015). General notes on the study: In model experiments, template switching captured roughly one uniquely barcoded TCR beta cDNA molecule for every two T cells. Using deep sequencing normalized with unique cDNA molecular identifiers, the study measured how TCR beta repertoire diversity changes with age. The donors were divided into four age groups: young (average about 15 years), middle-aged (approximately 42), aged (roughly 66) and long-lived (82). To avoid experimental bias, donors of different ages were spread randomly across the sequencing lanes. Using the same blood draw, the study looked at two additional independent replicas of 1 million unique cDNA reads for two donors, one aged 18 to 30 and the other aged 80 or older. Study-wide conclusions, independent of this receptor: Observed TCR beta diversity correlated strongly with the percentage of naive T cells measured by flow cytometry. The CMV infection status of donors was not known, potentially confounding age-related changes in expanded clonotypes. Compared with the aged group, the long-lived group had more naive CD4+ T cells, fewer expanded clones and increased TCR diversity, suggesting age selection. Because profiling used bulk unsorted PBMCs, naive and antigen-experienced compartments could not be compared conclusively. Estimates of total diversity based on one million sequenced T cells were considered lower bounds and underestimates. Observed TCR beta diversity per million T cells fell roughly linearly with age, and a significant reduction was already apparent by age roughly 40.

The protocol used for the library was 5' RACE. Sequenced on an Illumina HiSeq 2500. A second PCR of about 6 to 11 cycles was performed with a sample-barcoded 5' primer and a J-beta primer mix. A unique molecular identifier was introduced onto each TCR beta cDNA molecule by a template-switch 5' adaptor carrying 12 random nucleotides. Each sample yielded at least 2.5 million CDR3-containing paired-end reads. First-strand cDNA synthesis was performed from all RNA using the Mint cDNA synthesis kit, with priming by a TRBC-specific oligonucleotide. After uracil-DNA glycosylase treatment, a first 18-cycle PCR used universal primers M1SS and BC2_uni_R on all cDNA. The original methods were these. For normalization, 1 million high-quality reads were randomly selected from each sample, with every read carrying a distinct molecular identifier. Instead of being binned into consensus sequences, reads with shared molecular identifiers were discarded. MiTCR, set to a Q25 quality threshold and the strictest error-elimination algorithm, was used for CDR3 identification, clonotype clustering and error correction. A nonparametric unseen species model using Euler transformation provided a lower-bound estimate of total TCR beta diversity. The public reads were reprocessed in TCRdb via fastp at Q25 and MiXCR, keeping in-frame beta chains. Duplicate CDR3 protein sequences are folded into a single record with the most common DNA and genes. The V and J calls shown here were made by TCRdb, not taken from the authors' results. In this sample the table shows about 970,000 distinct CDR3 sequences, about 53% of which occur a single time. Jointly, the top ten make up roughly 23% of the sample.

Comment on this clonotype: There is no known antigen for this receptor. Mismatch with germline at one junction end may stem from a read error.

The donors were roughly 38 Caucasian individuals from Russia, aged roughly 6 to 90 years, who were systemically healthy. Around 10 milliliters of peripheral blood were drawn from each donor into EDTA-treated Vacutainer tubes. PBMCs were isolated by Ficoll-Paque density-gradient centrifugation, with at least 6.5 million obtained per sample. Trizol reagent was used to extract total RNA from PBMCs, with at least 6 micrograms per sample. For every donor, an aliquot of PBMCs went through flow cytometry to measure the percentages of naive CD45RAhigh/CD27high T cells. The sequence derives from a woman aged 60-70 years in good health. Specimen: blood.

The DNA reads TGTGCCAGCAGTGATAGAAGCATCAAGGCAGATACGCGGTATTTT. Its coded protein is CASSDRSIKADTRYF. The chain is assembled from TRBV25-1 and TRBJ2-3, with the D segment identity uncertain. The cysteine opens and the phenylalanine closes a CDR3 of 15 amino acids. The DNA shown is the 45-base CDR3, in frame from base 1. CDR1 and CDR2, per the germline V gene, are MGHDK and SYGVNS.